This T cell receptor beta chain stems from a study of cytomegalovirus exposure and HLA in healthy donors. V lost 2 bases to trimming and J lost 2 bases, with 7 bases between them. The CDR3 covers 13 residues. Germline values: CDR1 SGHVS, CDR2 FQNEAQ. The PCR was carried out with 60 Vbeta primers and 13 Jbeta primers. Sequencing used immunoSEQ multiplex PCR; TCRdb keeps in-frame clones, though not all of them. The sample lists 100,000 to 150,000 clones; 75% were seen once. When sampled, the donors appeared nominally healthy, though they likely had unrecorded immune exposures. About this clone: What it binds is not known.

Broader study findings: Another analysis was done later, and it associated 15,000 to 20,000 TCR beta sequences with HLA alleles at 0.05 false discovery rate. Analyses of presence/absence relied on an assumption of roughly uniform sequencing depth across donors.

The V and J genes are TRBV7-8 and TRBJ2-7, with D hard to call. The material sequenced was PBMCs. The clonotype originates from a woman aged 45-60 years in good health and CMV-seronegative. CDR3 DNA: TGTGCCAGCAGCTTACGGGTAGCCTACGAGCAGTACTTC. Protein sequence: CASSLRVAYEQYF.